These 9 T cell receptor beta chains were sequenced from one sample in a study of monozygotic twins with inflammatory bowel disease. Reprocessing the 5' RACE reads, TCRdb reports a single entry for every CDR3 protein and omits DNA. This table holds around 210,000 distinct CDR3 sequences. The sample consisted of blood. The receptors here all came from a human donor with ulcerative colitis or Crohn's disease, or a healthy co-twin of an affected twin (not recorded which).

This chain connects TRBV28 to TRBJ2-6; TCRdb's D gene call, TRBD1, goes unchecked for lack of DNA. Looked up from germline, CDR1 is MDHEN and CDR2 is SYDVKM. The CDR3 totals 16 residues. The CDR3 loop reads CASSSLQGPGANVLTF.

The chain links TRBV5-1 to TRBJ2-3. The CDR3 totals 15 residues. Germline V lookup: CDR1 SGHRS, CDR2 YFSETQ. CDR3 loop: CASSLVALATDTQYF.

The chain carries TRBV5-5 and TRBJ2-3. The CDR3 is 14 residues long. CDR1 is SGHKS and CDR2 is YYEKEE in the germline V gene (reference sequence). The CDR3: CASSLEEITDTQYF.

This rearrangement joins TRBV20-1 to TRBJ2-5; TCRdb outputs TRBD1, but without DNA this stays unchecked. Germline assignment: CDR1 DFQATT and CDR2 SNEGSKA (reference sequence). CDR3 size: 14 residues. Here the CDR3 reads CSAKDGGFGETQYF.

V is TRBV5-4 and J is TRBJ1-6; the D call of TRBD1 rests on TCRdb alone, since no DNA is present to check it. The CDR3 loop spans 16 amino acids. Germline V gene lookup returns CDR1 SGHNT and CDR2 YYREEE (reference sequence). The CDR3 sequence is CASSPDGTAYNSPLHF.

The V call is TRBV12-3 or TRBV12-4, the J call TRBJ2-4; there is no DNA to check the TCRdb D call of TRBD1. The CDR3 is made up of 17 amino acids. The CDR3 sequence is CASSSGDRRETKNIQYF.

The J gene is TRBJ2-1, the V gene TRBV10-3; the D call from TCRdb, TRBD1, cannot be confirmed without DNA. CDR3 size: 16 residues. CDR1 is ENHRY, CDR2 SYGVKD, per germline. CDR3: CAIRPEGGQGGNEQFF.

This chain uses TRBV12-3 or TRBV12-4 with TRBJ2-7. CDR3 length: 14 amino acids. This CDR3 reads CASSQQISTYEQYF.

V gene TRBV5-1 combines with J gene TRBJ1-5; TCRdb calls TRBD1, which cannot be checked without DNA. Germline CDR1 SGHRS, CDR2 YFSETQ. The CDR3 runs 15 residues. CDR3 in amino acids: CASSLQGASNQPQHF.